The text below deals with one T cell receptor (beta chain). From the 5' RACE reads, TCRdb called clonotypes with MiXCR, one entry per CDR3 protein. Of 7,200 or so distinct CDR3 sequences in the sample, about 40% were seen once. This CDR3 contains 13 residues. With 7 bases removed from V and 1 base from J, the gap between germline ends came to 11 bases. CDR1 DFQATT and CDR2 SNEGSKA come from the germline V gene (reference sequence). This TCR came from a female donor with breast cancer. The sequencing sample was made of memory CD4+ T cells sorted from blood. The sample's subset: memory CD4+ T cells, CD4+CD45RO+CD25-. The genes are TRBV20-1 and TRBJ2-1; TRBD2 might be the D (6 bases). CDR3 DNA: TGCAGTGGCGGGACGACTTCCTACAATGAGCAGTTCTTC. Translated: CSGGTTSYNEQFF.